These 20 T cell receptor beta chains share one sample of origin, sequenced in a study of blood T cells in healthy people across ages. A second PCR, run for roughly 7 to 11 cycles, used a sample-barcoded 5' primer plus a J-beta primer mix. TCRdb reprocessed the 5' RACE reads via MiXCR and lists one record per CDR3 protein. There are some 860,000 distinct CDR3 sequences in the sample; more than 50% occur only once, and roughly 25% lies in the top ten. Sequencing was carried out using blood. All receptors derive from a man aged 40-49 years in good health.

This clonotype has only a few counts. This rearrangement joins TRBV5-1 to TRBJ2-1; D not resolved. The CDR3 consists of 15 residues. Germline CDR1 SGHRS, CDR2 YFSETQ. V lost 4 bases and J lost 8, with 19 bases in between. The CDR3 coding sequence is TGCGCCAGCAGCGCCGGTAGAGGATCTTTCCATGAGCAGTTCTTC. Amino acids: CASSAGRGSFHEQFF.

The chain is built from TRBV5-1 and TRBJ1-2; a possible D gene is TRBD1 (6 bases). Per the germline V gene, CDR1 is SGHRS and CDR2 is YFSETQ. This CDR3 has 16 residues. V shed 0 bases and J shed 3 bases, with 15 bases lying between them. CDR3 DNA sequence: TGCGCCAGCAGCTTGGCCAGGGGCGCGTTATACTATGGCTACACCTTC. This sequence encodes CASSLARGALYYGYTF.

This chain connects TRBV7-2 to TRBJ2-1; TRBD2 is a possible D gene (7 bases). V was cut by 0 bases and J by 4 bases, with 19 bases left in between. CDR3 length: 18 residues. Germline V gene lookup returns CDR1 SGHTA and CDR2 FQGNSA. The CDR3 DNA reads TGTGCCAGCAGCTTAGCGGGGGGGCCATTTGCTGGATACAATGAGCAGTTCTTC. Translating it yields CASSLAGGPFAGYNEQFF.

In its sample, this clonotype was seen once. This chain joins TRBV3-1 and TRBJ1-2; D is unclear. This CDR3 has 13 residues. The V and J ends lost 4 bases and 3 bases respectively, with 9 bases between them. Germline CDR1 is LGHDT and CDR2 is YNNKEL (reference sequence). In DNA, the CDR3 is TGTGCCAGCAGCCGGACTGAGCACTATGGCTACACCTTC. Translating it yields CASSRTEHYGYTF.

This clonotype was detected only a few times. The V and J genes are TRBV6-2 or TRBV6-3 and TRBJ2-1; D perhaps matches TRBD2 (6 bases). The germline V gene has CDR1 MNHEY and CDR2 SVGEGT. There are 17 residues in the CDR3. V was cut by 0 bases and J by 3 bases, with 15 bases left in between. The CDR3 nucleotides are TGTGCCAGCAGTTACTCGCCGGGGATAGCGGTCTACAATGAGCAGTTCTTC. Protein product: CASSYSPGIAVYNEQFF.

This chain joins TRBV9 and TRBJ1-1; D may be TRBD1 (5 bases). CDR3 size: 17 residues. Per the germline V gene, CDR1 is SGDLS and CDR2 is YYNGEE. The V gene lost 0 bases and the J gene lost 1 base, with 16 bases spanning the gap. CDR3 in DNA: TGTGCCAGCAGCGTAGGAGTGGTAGGAGGGGAGAACACTGAAGCTTTCTTT. Translation gives CASSVGVVGGENTEAFF. Using reference TRBV9 and TRBJ1-1 for the parts outside the CDR3, the full variable domain is DSGVTQTPKHLITATGQRVTLRCSPRSGDLSVYWYQQSLDQGLQFLIQYYNGEERAKGNILERFSAQQFPDLHSELNLSSLELGDSALYFCASSVGVVGGENTEAFFGQGTRLTVV.

This clonotype was detected only once. The genes are TRBV11-2 and TRBJ1-5; no reliable D call. Germline V gives CDR1 SGHAT, CDR2 FQNNGV. The CDR3 is made up of 15 amino acids. The V gene lost 1 base and the J gene lost 4 bases, with 11 bases spanning the gap. Written as DNA, the CDR3 is TGTGCCAGCAGCTTAGGCCTCAGGTCAAATCAGCCCCAGCATTTT. Amino acids: CASSLGLRSNQPQHF.

The chain links TRBV5-1 to TRBJ2-1, with 9 bases matching TRBD1. This CDR3 has 16 amino acids. Germline-derived CDR1 and CDR2 are SGHRS and YFSETQ. The V gene end was trimmed by 2 bases and the J gene end by 6 bases; junction bases not matched to a gene: 9. The CDR3 DNA reads TGCGCCAGCAGCTTAACAGGGGGCTCGATAGGCAATGAGCAGTTCTTC. Amino acid sequence: CASSLTGGSIGNEQFF.

V is TRBV6-5 and J is TRBJ2-7; D is perhaps TRBD2 (6 bases). Germline V lookup: CDR1 MNHEY, CDR2 SVGAGI. The CDR3 is 15 amino acids. V shed 4 bases and J shed 5 bases, with 18 bases lying between them. The CDR3 is CASSSTSRRADEQYF. CDR3 coding DNA: TGTGCCAGCAGTTCTACTAGCAGGAGGGCCGACGAGCAGTACTTC.

This clonotype was observed at least ten times. The chain recombines TRBV20-1 with TRBJ2-7, with no clear D. Germline assignment: CDR1 DFQATT and CDR2 SNEGSKA (reference sequence). Deletions cut 3 bases from V and 1 base from J, with 7 bases between. The CDR3 is made up of 12 amino acids. CDR3 in amino acids: CSASVRSYEQYF. The CDR3 DNA sequence: TGCAGTGCTAGCGTTCGGTCCTACGAGCAGTACTTC.

The chain is built from TRBV10-2 and TRBJ1-1; possible D gene TRBD1, 6 bases. The CDR3 has 14 amino acids. From germline, CDR1 is WSHSY and CDR2 SAAADI. The germline V and J ends were trimmed by 6 bases and 1 base, with 12 bases remaining between them. The CDR3: CASSEDSRNTEAFF. DNA of the CDR3: TGCGCCAGCAGCGAGGACAGCAGGAACACTGAAGCTTTCTTT.

J is TRBJ2-3 and V is TRBV5-1, with 8 bases that match TRBD1. The CDR3 sequence is 15 residues long. Germline assignment: CDR1 SGHRS and CDR2 YFSETQ. The trim removed 4 bases at V and 3 bases at J, leaving 7 bases unmatched. DNA for the CDR3: TGCGCCAGCAGCCTATGGACAGGGAAAACAGATACGCAGTATTTT. It specifies CASSLWTGKTDTQYF.

The J gene is TRBJ1-1, the V gene TRBV6-5; unclear D gene. The V end lost 10 bases, the J end lost 8 bases, and 17 bases lay between the germline ends. CDR3 length: 12 amino acids. Germline V gives CDR1 MNHEY, CDR2 SVGAGI. CDR3 sequence: CATVFTTGEAFF. CDR3 coding DNA: TGTGCCACCGTTTTCACCACCGGGGAAGCTTTCTTT.

V and J are TRBV20-1 and TRBJ1-2; D is uncertain. The germline V gene has CDR1 DFQATT and CDR2 SNEGSKA (reference sequence). This CDR3 is built from 12 residues. The V gene lost 5 bases and the J gene lost 3 bases, with 10 bases spanning the gap. The CDR3, as DNA: TGCAGTGCTCCCCCTGAGCACTATGGCTACACCTTC. The encoded protein is CSAPPEHYGYTF.

Worth noting for this clonotype: Possible read error: a much larger clone is one base away. J is TRBJ1-2 and V is TRBV20-1; D might be TRBD1 (5 bases). Germline CDR1 reads DFQATT; CDR2 reads SNEGSKA (reference sequence). The CDR3 totals 14 residues. The CDR3 DNA reads as TGCAGTGCGAGGAAGACAGCTACGAACTGTGGCTACACCTTC. This gives the protein CSARKTATNCGYTF.

This clonotype was seen more than once but under ten times. CDR3 in amino acids: CASSQDLGGTSYNSPLHF. The CDR3 bases are TGCGCCAGCAGCCAAGATCTGGGGGGGACTTCCTATAATTCACCCCTCCACTTT. J is TRBJ1-6 and V is TRBV4-3; D may be TRBD1 (5 bases). Trimming took 0 bases from V and 1 from J, leaving 13 bases between them. This CDR3 contains 18 residues. Germline V gene lookup returns CDR1 LGHNA and CDR2 YSLEER.

The V call is TRBV29-1, the J call TRBJ2-1; 13 bases align to TRBD2. Germline V CDR1 and CDR2: SQVTM, ANQGSEA. The CDR3 runs to 19 residues. V lost 3 bases, J lost 0 bases, and 11 bases stayed unmatched. The CDR3 coding sequence is TGCAGCGTTGACGGTGGGACTAGCGGGGTCGGAATCTCCTACAATGAGCAGTTCTTC. Protein: CSVDGGTSGVGISYNEQFF.

The chain carries TRBV6-2 or TRBV6-3 and TRBJ2-6, with TRBD1 identical over 7 bases. Trimming cost V 7 bases and J 4 bases; bases outside gene matches: 7. This CDR3 is 15 amino acids long. Germline lookup yields CDR1 MNHEY and CDR2 SVGEGT. The CDR3 DNA reads as TGTGCCAGCACCCGACAGGGCCCCGGGGCCAACGTCCTGACTTTC. Translating it yields CASTRQGPGANVLTF.

The chain carries TRBV5-1 and TRBJ1-1, with D uncertain. Trimming removed 0 bases from V and 0 bases from J, with 12 bases in between. Germline V gene data show CDR1 as SGHRS and CDR2 as YFSETQ. CDR3 length equals 16 residues. The CDR3 loop reads CASSLEGSPLNTEAFF. CDR3 DNA sequence: TGCGCCAGCAGCTTGGAGGGCAGCCCATTGAACACTGAAGCTTTCTTT.

The chain joins TRBV3-1 to TRBJ2-1; 9 nucleotides line up with TRBD2. V was clipped by 5 bases and J by 6 bases; unmatched bases: 17. The CDR3 is made up of 18 amino acids. Germline CDR1 reads LGHDT; CDR2 reads YNNKEL (reference sequence). CDR3 in amino acids: CASSTQTVLAGTFNEQFF. CDR3 bases: TGTGCCAGCAGCACCCAAACCGTACTAGCGGGTACTTTCAATGAGCAGTTCTTC.